What follows describes a single T cell receptor beta chain. Its cognate antigen is unknown. Second-dose timings of about 4 or about 12 weeks were pooled. The data originate from a study of T cell responses to AZD1222 COVID-19 vaccine. Study conclusions and caveats: In all cases, repertoires were sampled only after the peak T cell response. In the spike-specific TCR repertoire, nearly half reportedly target unmutated variant regions. It should be noted that donors were predominantly white British and more often female, and clonal diversity was possibly underestimated.

CDR1 is LGHDT and CDR2 is YNNKEL in the germline V gene (reference sequence). Trimming took 4 bases from V and 5 from J, leaving 11 bases between them. The CDR3 has 14 residues. Data came from immunoSEQ multiplex PCR; TCRdb stores just in-frame clones and leaves some out. The table records about 130,000 clones, 80% to 95% of them present only once. The material sequenced was peripheral blood, taken 28 days after the second AZD1222 dose. The sequence came from an adult who received the AZD1222 COVID-19 vaccine. The chain links TRBV3-1 (or the pseudogene TRBV3-2) to TRBJ1-4; D gene unclear. This chain's CDR3 is CASSRRFGNEKLFF. CDR3 DNA sequence: TGTGCCAGCAGCCGGAGGTTCGGGAATGAAAAACTGTTTTTT.